This T cell receptor beta chain was identified during a study of regulatory T cells in long-lasting Graves disease. Whole-study results and caveats: Persistent Graves' disease cases displayed lower TCR diversity than newly diagnosed ones.

Time point indicated: newly diagnosed GD, antithyroid drugs for less than 3 months. PBMC-extracted RNA yielded the TCR library. HTBI primers from iRepertoire and Arm-PCR of CDR3 regions yielded the TCR beta libraries. One entry per CDR3 protein results from TCRdb running MiXCR on the multiplex PCR reads. The sample records approximately 400,000 distinct CDR3 sequences, approximately 15% being singletons. This clonotype was seen ten or more times. Its antigen remains unknown. These data are also associated with another study on T cells in Graves' hyperthyroidism and ophthalmopathy. That study adds: Exclusion followed for patients with uncontrolled infection, other autoimmune disease, pregnancy or lactation. The TCR CDR3 was amplified in a first-round RT-PCR using the HTBI primer set.

This TCR was sampled from a woman in her 30s with Graves disease. The specimen was peripheral blood mononuclear cells (PBMCs), collected at new diagnosis, from a patient treated with antithyroid drugs.

The CDR3 here is CAFYRDPNTEAFF. As DNA, the CDR3 is TGTGCCTTCTACCGGGACCCAAACACTGAAGCTTTCTTT. This chain joins TRBV30 and TRBJ1-1; weak D call: TRBD1 (5 bases). The V gene's germline CDR1 is GTSNPN and CDR2 SVGIG (reference sequence). This CDR3 is built from 13 residues. The germline V and J ends were trimmed by 7 bases and 2 bases, with 14 bases remaining between them.